This TCR beta chain was identified during a study of T cell repertoires in cytomegalovirus infection. Whole-study context: Well-studied HLA-B-restricted CMV epitopes were used in the study alongside recently identified HLA-C-restricted ones. Indications of both CMV infection and matching HLA type were provided by public TCR beta signatures. Overall study results and limits: The response measured ex vivo was dominated by TCR beta clonotypes (HLA-C-restricted and CMV-specific). Summed public TCR beta family frequency identified CMV carriers bearing the relevant HLA.

CDR3 length: 14 amino acids. V was cut by 6 bases and J by 0 bases, with 12 bases left in between. Germline loops: CDR1 DFQATT, CDR2 SNEGSKA (reference sequence). About this clonotype: No antigen is known for it.

One entry per CDR3 protein results from TCRdb running MiXCR on the reads. The data show around 500,000 distinct CDR3 sequences, with roughly 42% seen just once and around 44% held by the top ten. This sample comprised cultured PBMCs, obtained from culture after CMV antigen stimulation. The TCR was taken from a human donor in good health (CMV status not recorded). Some clones in this sample may be carry-over from other donors' samples. This chain links TRBV20-1 with TRBJ2-1; D unclear. The CDR3 DNA sequence: TGCAGTGCCCGAAGCCTGAGCTCCTACAATGAGCAGTTCTTC. Translated, it gives CSARSLSSYNEQFF.